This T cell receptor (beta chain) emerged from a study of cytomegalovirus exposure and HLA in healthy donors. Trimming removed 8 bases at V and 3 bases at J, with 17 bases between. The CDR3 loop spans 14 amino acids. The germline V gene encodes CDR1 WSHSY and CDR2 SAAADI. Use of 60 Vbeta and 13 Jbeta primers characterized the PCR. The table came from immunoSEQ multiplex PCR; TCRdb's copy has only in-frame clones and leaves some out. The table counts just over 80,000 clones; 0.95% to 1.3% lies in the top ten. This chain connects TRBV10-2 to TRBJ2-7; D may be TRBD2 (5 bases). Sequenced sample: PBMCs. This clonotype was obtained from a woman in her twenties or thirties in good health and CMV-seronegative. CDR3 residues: CASSSLGDRYEQYF. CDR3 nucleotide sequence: TGCGCCAGCTCCTCCCTGGGAGATCGCTACGAGCAGTACTTC.